This entry lists 9 T cell receptor beta chains sequenced from one sample in a study of blood T cell repertoires in COVID-19. This table comes from immunoSEQ multiplex PCR, and its TCRdb copy is limited to in-frame clones, with some not included. The sample shows fewer than 300,000 clones, about four fifths of them seen only once. Sequencing used peripheral blood. The receptor source for this set is a human donor with COVID-19, enrolled during active disease. The donor label of this sample is uncertain.

The rearrangement uses TRBV10-3 and TRBJ2-1, with TRBD2 matching 10 bases. V dropped 10 bases and J dropped 5; count of bases not matched to a gene: 8. The CDR3 has 14 amino acids. From germline, CDR1 is ENHRY and CDR2 SYGVKD. The CDR3 loop reads CATQLAGPNNEQFF. Written as DNA, the CDR3 is TGTGCCACTCAACTAGCGGGACCCAACAATGAGCAGTTCTTC.

The chain couples TRBV6-5 to TRBJ1-1; no clear D gene. The germline CDR1 and CDR2 sequences are MNHEY and SVGAGI. This CDR3 spans 14 amino acids. Trimming shortened V by 0 bases and J by 1 base, and 6 bases separated the two germline ends. CDR3 protein: CASSYSRRNTEAFF. The CDR3 coding sequence is TGTGCCAGCAGTTACTCGCGGCGGAACACTGAAGCTTTCTTT.

This rearrangement joins TRBV4-2 to TRBJ2-7; TRBD2 matches 8 bases. The junction had 5 bases not matched to a gene; V was cut back by 1 base and J by 3 bases. The CDR3 runs 15 residues. Germline lookup yields CDR1 LGHNA and CDR2 YNFKEQ. CDR3 nucleotide sequence: TGTGCCAGCAGCCAAGTCGGGGGGGCCCACTACGAGCAGTACTTC. Protein: CASSQVGGAHYEQYF.

For the CDR3, the DNA is TGCGCCAGCAGCCCAACTAGCGGGAGCAACGAGCAGTACTTC. Protein: CASSPTSGSNEQYF. The chain carries TRBV5-1 and TRBJ2-7; 11 nucleotides align to TRBD2. Germline CDR1 SGHRS, CDR2 YFSETQ. The CDR3 has 14 residues. V was pared by 4 bases and J by 5 bases, with 5 bases of the junction left unmatched.

The V gene is TRBV25-1, the J gene TRBJ2-7, with D perhaps matching TRBD1 (6 bases). This CDR3 comprises 12 residues. Trimming left V 6 bases short and J 0 bases short, with 6 bases between. Per the germline V gene, CDR1 is MGHDK and CDR2 is SYGVNS. CDR3 residues: CASRQGSYEQYF. As DNA, the CDR3 is TGTGCCAGCAGACAGGGCTCCTACGAGCAGTACTTC.

V gene TRBV7-9 combines with J gene TRBJ2-5; D remains unclear. The CDR3 consists of 14 residues. Germline assignment: CDR1 SEHNR and CDR2 FQNEAQ (reference sequence). Trimming took off 5 bases at V and 0 bases at J, with 10 bases between the two ends. This CDR3 reads CASSKDNYQETQYF. CDR3 nucleotide sequence: TGTGCCAGCAGCAAAGACAATTACCAAGAGACCCAGTACTTC.

As to this clone: One junction end disagrees with the germline gene, perhaps due to a read error. The CDR3 reads CASSPLSGLNTGELFF. In DNA form, the CDR3 reads TGTGCTAGCAGCCCCTTAAGCGGCCTCAACACCGGGGAGCTGTTTTTT. The rearrangement links TRBV7-7 to TRBJ2-2, with D possibly being TRBD2 (5 bases). The CDR3 runs to 16 residues. The germline CDR1 and CDR2 sequences are SSHAT and FNYEAQ (reference sequence).

This clone was observed once. This chain joins TRBV19 and TRBJ2-4, with D perhaps TRBD2 (6 bases). This CDR3 is 15 amino acids long. V was shortened by 7 bases and J by 2 bases, with 15 bases between the two germline ends. Germline assignment: CDR1 LNHDA and CDR2 SQIVND (reference sequence). CDR3 nucleotides: TGTGCCAGTACGCCCTGGGGGGAGCCCAAAAACATTCAGTACTTC. Protein: CASTPWGEPKNIQYF.

The chain combines TRBV7-2 with TRBJ2-1; D remains unclear. CDR3 length: 12 amino acids. Germline V CDR1 and CDR2: SGHTA, FQGNSA. V was cut by 10 bases and J by 7 bases, with 14 bases left in between. The CDR3 region has the DNA TGTGCCATCCTTATAACCGGGAATGAGCAGTTCTTC. This translates into CAILITGNEQFF.